This record concerns one T cell receptor (beta chain) sequence. The germline gene is not matched at one end of the junction; a read error may be the cause. This record comes from a study of T-cell memory formation after mild COVID-19. TCRdb re-called the 5' RACE reads through MiXCR, storing one row per CDR3 protein. The sample lists 120,000 to 150,000 distinct CDR3 sequences, about 19% occurring once. Germline V gives CDR1 SGHTA, CDR2 FQGNSA. The CDR3 length is 15 residues. This receptor was obtained from an adult woman who had mild COVID-19 (a few samples of this study predate the infection). Cell type and time point are not known. V gene TRBV7-2 combines with J gene TRBJ2-1; 11 nucleotides line up with TRBD2. Sequencing was done on a sample of PBMCs or a T cell subset sorted from them (not recorded which). CDR3: CASRLAGGPYNEQFF. In DNA form, the CDR3 reads TGTGCCAGCAGGTTAGCGGGAGGGCCGTACAATGAGCAGTTCTTC.